Detailed here is one T cell receptor beta chain. Its matching antigen is unknown. The sample originates from a study of T cell responses to AZD1222 COVID-19 vaccine. Overall study findings and caveats: Sampling that yielded the repertoires occurred only after the peak T cell response. Spike-specific TCR repertoires showed rising breadth and depth after two AZD1222 doses. Targeting of unmutated variant regions was reportedly seen in nearly half of spike-specific TCRs. Recipients of AZD1222 seropositive at baseline numbered only five or six.

This CDR3 contains 15 residues. Germline trimming cut 4 bases from V and 3 bases from J; bases unmatched to any gene: 6. From germline, CDR1 is MDHEN and CDR2 SYDVKM. The table came from immunoSEQ multiplex PCR; TCRdb's copy has only in-frame clones and leaves some out. The sample has fewer than 150,000 clones; approximately 90% are singletons. Material: peripheral blood, obtained 28 days after the second AZD1222 dose. The rearrangement joins TRBV28 to TRBJ2-7, with 10 bases aligning to TRBD1. The receptor's source is an adult who received the AZD1222 COVID-19 vaccine. This CDR3 reads CASSSDRGRNYEQYF. The CDR3 nucleotides read TGTGCCAGCAGTTCGGACAGGGGGAGAAACTACGAGCAGTACTTC.